This section outlines one T cell receptor beta chain sequence together with its context. TCRdb's table, derived via immunoSEQ multiplex PCR, lists solely in-frame clones and lacks some. The sample lists a few hundred thousand clones, about nine tenths occurring once. Seattle participants joined during active infection and were tracked over time. The data derive from a study of blood T cell repertoires in COVID-19. Study summary: T cells, B-cell-depleted T cells, or PBMCs supplied cDNA or gDNA.

V dropped 0 bases and J dropped 4 bases, with 12 bases sitting between them. Per germline, CDR1 MGHRA and CDR2 YSYEKL. There are 15 residues in the CDR3. This chain uses TRBV4-1 with TRBJ1-2; a possible D gene is TRBD1 (5 bases). Sequences were obtained from peripheral blood. The TCR sequence derives from a woman in her twenties or thirties with COVID-19, enrolled during active disease. DNA for the CDR3: TGCGCCAGCAGCCAAGATCAGGGCAGGACCTATGGCTACACCTTC. Translation gives CASSQDQGRTYGYTF.